The 32 T cell receptor beta chains listed next were all sequenced from one sample in a study of T-cell memory formation after mild COVID-19. TCRdb re-called the 5' RACE reads with MiXCR, one entry per CDR3 protein. The sample consists of 90,000 to 120,000 distinct CDR3 sequences, 15% to 20% of them appearing once. The sequencing sample was made of PBMCs or a T cell subset sorted from them (not recorded which). These receptors were taken from a man aged 18 to 29 who had mild COVID-19 (a few samples of this study predate the infection). Cell type and time point are not known.

The CDR3 loop is CASSMTSGASEQFF. CDR3 sequence (DNA): TGTGCCAGCAGCATGACTAGCGGGGCTAGTGAGCAGTTCTTC. This chain joins TRBV11-2 and TRBJ2-1, with 11 bases that match TRBD2. Germline values: CDR1 SGHAT, CDR2 FQNNGV. This CDR3 comprises 14 residues. Trimming cost V 5 bases and J 9 bases; bases outside gene matches: 6.

This clonotype was counted a single time. The V call is TRBV12-3 or TRBV12-4, the J call TRBJ1-6; D unclear. V lost 6 bases, J lost 6 bases, and 12 bases lay in between. This CDR3 contains 14 residues. CDR3 protein: CASRLGEGNSPLHF. CDR3 DNA: TGTGCCAGCAGGCTCGGGGAGGGTAATTCACCCCTCCACTTT.

This clonotype has just a few counts. The chain has TRBV5-1 and TRBJ2-5; 9 nucleotides align to TRBD1. The CDR3 sequence is 15 residues long. CDR1 and CDR2 (germline): SGHRS, YFSETQ. Trimming took 3 bases from V and 4 from J; bases not matched to a gene: 7. Here the CDR3 DNA reads TGCGCCAGCAGCTCCGGACAGGGGTTCCTAGAGACCCAGTACTTC. This encodes CASSSGQGFLETQYF.

This clonotype was counted only a few times. The rearrangement links TRBV20-1 to TRBJ1-5; D not resolved. CDR3 length equals 14 residues. Germline values: CDR1 DFQATT, CDR2 SNEGSKA (reference sequence). V was cut by 2 bases and J by 0 bases, with 8 bases left in between. DNA for the CDR3: TGCAGTGCTAGAACGGGTAATAGCAATCAGCCCCAGCATTTT. This sequence encodes CSARTGNSNQPQHF.

The V and J genes are TRBV25-1 and TRBJ1-6; D remains ambiguous. V was trimmed by 4 bases and J by 11 bases, leaving 15 bases between them. Germline V gene data show CDR1 as MGHDK and CDR2 as SYGVNS. The CDR3 runs to 14 residues. The CDR3 DNA reads as TGTGCCAGCAGTGCAACTTCGCGGGGTCCACCCCTCCACTTT. It encodes CASSATSRGPPLHF.

This clonotype was seen more than once but under ten times. This rearrangement joins TRBV2 to TRBJ1-1, with D unresolved. The germline V gene has CDR1 SNHLY and CDR2 FYNNEI. The V end lost 5 bases, the J end lost 5 bases, and 15 bases lay between the germline ends. This CDR3 region has 14 residues. CDR3 coding DNA: TGTGCCAGCAGTACCGTGTCTTCAGATACTGAAGCTTTCTTT. Amino acid sequence: CASSTVSSDTEAFF.

V gene TRBV4-1 combines with J gene TRBJ2-1; D may be TRBD2 (6 bases). Trimming took off 1 base at V and 12 bases at J, with 7 bases between the two ends. The germline V gene encodes CDR1 MGHRA and CDR2 YSYEKL. The CDR3 covers 11 residues. The CDR3 reads CASSQGRGQFF. The DNA for the CDR3 is TGCGCCAGCAGCCAAGGGCGGGGGCAGTTCTTC.

The J gene is TRBJ1-3, the V gene TRBV10-3, with 7 bases matching TRBD1. The germline V gene has CDR1 ENHRY and CDR2 SYGVKD. CDR3 length equals 14 residues. V was clipped by 10 bases and J by 2 bases; unmatched bases: 8. The CDR3: CATSLTGTGNTIYF. CDR3 DNA: TGTGCCACCTCTTTGACAGGGACTGGAAACACCATATATTTT.

There are many counts of this clonotype. The V gene is TRBV5-1, the J gene TRBJ2-3; D remains unclear. Trimming removed 4 bases at V and 4 bases at J, with 13 bases between. The CDR3 covers 14 residues. CDR1 SGHRS and CDR2 YFSETQ come from the germline V gene. CDR3 protein: CASSRTLVPDTQYF. DNA of the CDR3: TGCGCCAGCAGCCGAACGTTAGTCCCAGATACGCAGTATTTT.

To note about this clonotype: At one of its ends the junction is not consistent with the germline gene, which may arise from a read error. The V call is TRBV7-7, the J call TRBJ2-5, with D uncertain. CDR1 and CDR2 from the germline V gene are SSHAT and FNYEAQ (reference sequence). The CDR3 sequence is 13 residues long. CDR3 sequence reads: CASSLVLKETQYF. The DNA for the CDR3 is TGTGCTAGCAGCTTAGTCCTCAAAGAGACCCAGTACTTC.

This chain links TRBV12-3 or TRBV12-4 with TRBJ2-3; maybe TRBD1 (6 bases). V lost 6 bases to trimming and J lost 3 bases, with 13 bases between them. There are 14 residues in the CDR3. The CDR3 nucleotides read TGTGCCAGCAGGGTCACAGGGCGTACAGATACGCAGTATTTT. Translating it yields CASRVTGRTDTQYF.

The rearrangement links TRBV7-2 to TRBJ2-3, with TRBD2 matching 8 bases. The CDR3 is 16 amino acids. CDR1 and CDR2 from the germline V gene are SGHTA and FQGNSA. With V trimmed by 1 base and J by 4 bases, 7 bases remained unmatched. CDR3 sequence: CASSLVAGQTSDTQYF. CDR3 sequence (DNA): TGTGCCAGCAGCTTAGTAGCGGGACAAACATCAGATACGCAGTATTTT.

This chain uses TRBV5-6 with TRBJ1-1, with 8 bases fitting TRBD1. The CDR3 runs to 12 residues. Looked up from germline, CDR1 is SGHDT and CDR2 is YYEEEE. V lost 5 bases to trimming and J lost 11 bases; unmatched junction nucleotides: 8. The CDR3 reads CASSFFGDRAFF. DNA for the CDR3: TGTGCCAGCAGTTTTTTTGGGGACAGGGCTTTCTTT. The variable domain in full, with the rest retrieved from reference TRBV5-6 and TRBJ1-1, is DAGVTQSPTHLIKTRGQQVTLRCSPKSGHDTVSWYQQALGQGPQFIFQYYEEEERQRGNFPDRFSGHQFPNYSSELNVNALLLGDSALYLCASSFFGDRAFFGQGTRLTVV.

This clonotype was detected only a few times. The chain carries TRBV11-2 and TRBJ2-5, with TRBD2 matching over 16 bases. V shed 6 bases, J shed 4 bases, and the junction held 8 bases outside the gene matches. Germline CDR1 is SGHAT and CDR2 is FQNNGV. CDR3 size: 17 residues. The CDR3 reads CASRKPGLAGGRETQYF. The CDR3 coding sequence is TGTGCCAGCAGGAAGCCGGGACTAGCGGGGGGGCGAGAGACCCAGTACTTC.

The gene calls are TRBV23-1 and TRBJ2-3; 9 positions match TRBD1. TRBV23-1 is marked as an open reading frame, function uncertain. Unmatched junction bases numbered 10, after V lost 2 bases and J lost 4 bases. The CDR3 has 17 amino acids. This chain's CDR3 is CASSQPTGGKAPDTQYF. In DNA form, the CDR3 reads TGCGCCAGCAGTCAACCGACAGGGGGGAAGGCTCCAGATACGCAGTATTTT.

The chain carries TRBV12-3 or TRBV12-4 and TRBJ1-1; D uncertain. Trimming took 6 bases from V and 5 from J, leaving 16 bases between them. The CDR3 is 14 residues long. CDR3 sequence: CASSLVGSGTEAFF. CDR3 DNA sequence: TGTGCCAGCAGCCTCGTAGGCTCGGGGACTGAAGCTTTCTTT.

The chain links TRBV7-2 to TRBJ1-5, with D tentatively TRBD1 (6 bases). The germline V gene has CDR1 SGHTA and CDR2 FQGNSA. This CDR3 contains 15 residues. Between the trimmed V and J ends, which lost 3 bases and 6 bases, there was a span of 15 bases. The chain's CDR3 is CASSLGQMGGQPQHF. CDR3 bases: TGTGCCAGCAGCTTGGGACAAATGGGTGGTCAGCCCCAGCATTTT.

This chain connects TRBV7-9 to TRBJ1-5; D unresolved. The CDR3 covers 14 residues. The V and J ends lost 4 bases and 2 bases respectively, with 9 bases between them. Germline lookup yields CDR1 SEHNR and CDR2 FQNEAQ (reference sequence). The CDR3: CASSSGVGNQPQHF. CDR3 nucleotides: TGTGCCAGCAGCTCCGGGGTCGGCAATCAGCCCCAGCATTTT.

The chain has TRBV6-6 and TRBJ1-5, with D unclear. Germline V gives CDR1 MNHNY, CDR2 SVGAGI (reference sequence). This CDR3 comprises 13 residues. Trimming removed 4 bases from V and 6 bases from J, with 10 bases in between. The CDR3 spells CASSLVAGQPQHF. The CDR3 bases are TGTGCCAGCAGTTTAGTCGCCGGTCAGCCCCAGCATTTT.

This clonotype was seen at least ten times. J is TRBJ2-3 and V is TRBV7-2; D is undetermined. V was cut by 2 bases and J by 2 bases, with 5 bases left in between. The CDR3 extends over 13 amino acids. Germline-derived CDR1 and CDR2 are SGHTA and FQGNSA. CDR3 sequence (DNA): TGTGCCAGCAGCTTATCGGTCACAGATACGCAGTATTTT. Translation gives CASSLSVTDTQYF.

On this clonotype itself: One end of the junction is discordant with germline, which a read error may explain. The genes are TRBV18 and TRBJ2-5; D gene uncertain. Germline V lookup: CDR1 KGHSH, CDR2 LQKENI. The CDR3 totals 11 residues. The CDR3 loop reads CARSPQETQYF. For the CDR3, the DNA is TGTGCCAGATCACCGCAAGAGACCCAGTACTTC.

This clonotype has just a few counts. The chain combines TRBV5-5 with TRBJ2-3; possible D gene TRBD2, 5 bases. The CDR3 is 14 residues long. Trimming took 2 bases from V and 3 from J, leaving 10 bases between them. From germline, CDR1 is SGHKS and CDR2 YYEKEE (reference sequence). The CDR3 DNA reads TGTGCCAGCAGCTTCGACCCGGGGACAGATACGCAGTATTTT. Amino acids: CASSFDPGTDTQYF.

This clonotype was picked up a small number of times. The chain couples TRBV12-3 or TRBV12-4 to TRBJ2-7; no definite D call. Trimming pared 6 bases from V and 4 bases from J, leaving 7 bases between. The CDR3 spans 11 residues. CDR3 DNA sequence: TGTGCCAGCAGGGATGGGTACGAGCAGTACTTC. This codes for CASRDGYEQYF.

V usage is TRBV7-2 and J usage is TRBJ2-7; 9 bases are shared with TRBD2. CDR3 length: 15 amino acids. Germline CDR1 is SGHTA and CDR2 is FQGNSA. V lost 3 bases, J lost 3 bases, and 6 bases stayed unmatched. The CDR3 coding sequence is TGTGCCAGCAGCTTTAGCGGGGGACCGTTCTACGAGCAGTACGTC. The encoded protein is CASSFSGGPFYEQYV.

The gene calls are TRBV5-5 and TRBJ1-6; D gene ambiguous. The length of the CDR3 is 15 residues. The V gene lost 2 bases and the J gene lost 7 bases, with 13 bases spanning the gap. Germline V gene lookup returns CDR1 SGHKS and CDR2 YYEKEE (reference sequence). The CDR3 protein is CASSFGIRGNSPLHF. DNA for the CDR3: TGTGCCAGCAGCTTTGGGATCCGAGGGAATTCACCCCTCCACTTT.

This clonotype was counted a few times. V and J are TRBV7-3 and TRBJ2-2; 7 bases line up with TRBD2. This CDR3 has 16 amino acids. With 2 bases clipped from V and 6 bases from J, the junction kept 9 bases outside the gene matches. CDR1 is SGHTA, CDR2 FQGTGA, per germline. The CDR3 region has the DNA TGTGCCAGCAGCTTATTGGGAGGCGGGGGTTCCGGGGAGCTGTTTTTT. This sequence encodes CASSLLGGGGSGELFF. Full variable domain (rest looked up from reference TRBV7-3 and TRBJ2-2): GAGVSQTPSNKVTEKGKYVELRCDPISGHTALYWYRQSLGQGPEFLIYFQGTGAADDSGLPNDRFFAVRPEGSVSTLKIQRTERGDSAVYLCASSLLGGGGSGELFFGEGSRLTVL.

The rearrangement links TRBV5-1 to TRBJ2-3; D is unclear. Trimming pared 0 bases from V and 5 bases from J, leaving 10 bases between. Germline V CDR1 and CDR2: SGHRS, YFSETQ. The CDR3 consists of 14 residues. This CDR3 reads CASSLATDVDTQYF. The CDR3, as DNA: TGCGCCAGCAGCTTGGCCACAGACGTAGATACGCAGTATTTT. Full variable domain (rest looked up from reference TRBV5-1 and TRBJ2-3): KAGVTQTPRYLIKTRGQQVTLSCSPISGHRSVSWYQQTPGQGLQFLFEYFSETQRNKGNFPGRFSGRQFSNSRSEMNVSTLELGDSALYLCASSLATDVDTQYFGPGTRLTVL.

This clonotype was found a few times. The genes are TRBV12-3 or TRBV12-4 and TRBJ2-3; tentative D call: TRBD1 (6 bases). V lost 6 bases, J lost 0 bases, and 13 bases lay in between. The CDR3 covers 15 residues. CDR3 bases: TGTGCCAGCAGGTCGGACAGACCAAGCACAGATACGCAGTATTTT. Protein product: CASRSDRPSTDTQYF.

The sample holds a few counts of this clonotype. J is TRBJ1-2 and V is TRBV30; TRBD1 might be the D (5 bases). The germline V gene encodes CDR1 GTSNPN and CDR2 SVGIG (reference sequence). This CDR3 has 12 residues. Between the trimmed V and J ends, which lost 4 bases and 8 bases, there was a span of 14 bases. This chain's CDR3 is CAWTPGVGGYTF. For the CDR3, the DNA is TGTGCCTGGACCCCGGGGGTAGGGGGCTACACCTTC.

This chain links TRBV6-2 or TRBV6-3 with TRBJ1-6; the D is unclear. Trimming took 5 bases from V and 9 from J, leaving 14 bases between them. The CDR3 runs 14 residues. Germline loops: CDR1 MNHEY, CDR2 SVGEGT. CDR3 in DNA: TGTGCCAGCAGTAGGACCCGATCGGGTTCACCCCTCCACTTT. Its translation is CASSRTRSGSPLHF.

Only a few counts were recorded for this clonotype. The chain combines TRBV4-3 with TRBJ2-7, with 7 bases aligning to TRBD1. Per the germline V gene, CDR1 is LGHNA and CDR2 is YSLEER. J gave up 1 base and V 2 bases, and 5 bases lay outside the gene matches. The CDR3 is 15 amino acids. The CDR3 here is CASSQMTGLSYEQYF. Here the CDR3 DNA reads TGCGCCAGCAGCCAAATGACAGGGCTATCCTACGAGCAGTACTTC.

In this sample, this clonotype turned up a few times. The V gene is TRBV19, the J gene TRBJ2-7; D not resolved. Trimming took 3 bases from V and 4 from J, leaving 10 bases between them. The germline gives CDR1 LNHDA, CDR2 SQIVND (reference sequence). This CDR3 is 13 amino acids long. The CDR3 is CASSILLGYEQYV. CDR3 in DNA: TGTGCCAGTAGTATCCTCTTGGGGTACGAGCAGTACGTC.